This entry lists 12 T cell receptor beta chains sequenced from one sample in a study of blood T cell repertoires in COVID-19. Produced via immunoSEQ multiplex PCR; TCRdb's table is partial and in-frame only. This sample carries about 64,000 clones, approximately 91% of them seen once, and the ten largest clones take approximately 3.9%. What was sequenced was peripheral blood. Source of these receptors: a man in his 70s with acute or convalescent COVID-19.

V is TRBV4-3 and J is TRBJ1-3, with TRBD1 matching over 8 bases. After removal of 0 bases from V and 0 bases from J, the junction contained 7 bases not matched to a gene. The CDR3 covers 18 residues. Per the germline V gene, CDR1 is LGHNA and CDR2 is YSLEER. CDR3 region: CASSQDPPGQASGNTIYF. The CDR3 nucleotides read TGCGCCAGCAGCCAAGATCCCCCGGGACAGGCCTCTGGAAACACCATATATTTT.

The chain recombines TRBV7-2 with TRBJ2-1; the match to TRBD2 covers 12 bases. Germline CDR1 SGHTA, CDR2 FQGNSA. Trimming at V came to 5 bases and at J to 8 bases, leaving 7 bases not matched to a gene. This CDR3 comprises 15 residues. CDR3 nucleotide sequence: TGTGCCAGCAGCCCGCCTAGCGGGGGGGCACATGAGCAGTTCTTC. Residues: CASSPPSGGAHEQFF.

This chain connects TRBV5-4 to TRBJ1-3; 8 bases are shared with TRBD1. V lost 5 bases and J lost 2; bases outside the gene matches: 3. CDR1 SGHNT and CDR2 YYREEE come from the germline V gene (reference sequence). The CDR3 is 14 residues long. Here the CDR3 reads CASRQGGTGNTIYF. The DNA for the CDR3 is TGTGCCAGCAGACAGGGGGGAACTGGAAACACCATATATTTT. The full variable domain, rest sourced from reference TRBV5-4 and TRBJ1-3, is ETGVTQSPTHLIKTRGQQVTLRCSSQSGHNTVSWYQQALGQGPQFIFQYYREEENGRGNFPPRFSGLQFPNYSSELNVNALELDDSALYLCASRQGGTGNTIYFGEGSWLTVV.

The chain has TRBV27 and TRBJ1-1; TRBD1 might be the D (6 bases). Trimming left V 4 bases short and J 0 bases short, with 15 bases between. The CDR3 has 16 amino acids. Per germline, CDR1 MNHEY and CDR2 SMNVEV (reference sequence). The CDR3 DNA sequence: TGTGCCAGCAGTTCAGACAGGACAGTCATGAACACTGAAGCTTTCTTT. It translates to CASSSDRTVMNTEAFF.

This chain connects TRBV29-1 to TRBJ2-7; no definite D call. This CDR3 is built from 11 residues. Trimming shortened V by 2 bases and J by 3 bases, and 5 bases separated the two germline ends. Germline assignment: CDR1 SQVTM and CDR2 ANQGSEA. The CDR3 region is CSVEQDYEQYF. CDR3 nucleotides: TGCAGCGTTGAACAGGACTACGAGCAGTACTTC.

The count of this clone is one. The junction departs from the called germline gene at one end, perhaps through a read error. The chain couples TRBV7-2 to TRBJ2-7; 8 bases line up with TRBD1. The CDR3 is made up of 12 amino acids. Per germline, CDR1 SGHTA and CDR2 FQGNSA. The CDR3 region is CASSRSRDRSVF. The CDR3 nucleotides are TGTGCCAGCAGCCGTAGCCGGGACAGGTCCGTCTTC.

This clone has more than one count but fewer than ten. The chain is built from TRBV18 and TRBJ1-1; D is possibly TRBD1 (6 bases). V was cut by 3 bases and J by 7 bases, with 18 bases left in between. Germline assignment: CDR1 KGHSH and CDR2 LQKENI. This CDR3 has 15 residues. CDR3 amino acids: CASSPPTSNRVEAFF. The CDR3 DNA is TGTGCCAGCTCACCTCCGACCTCAAACAGGGTTGAAGCTTTCTTT. The full variable domain, completed using reference TRBV18 and TRBJ1-1, is NAGVMQNPRHLVRRRGQEARLRCSPMKGHSHVYWYRQLPEEGLKFMVYLQKENIIDESGMPKERFSAEFPKEGPSILRIQQVVRGDSAAYFCASSPPTSNRVEAFFGQGTRLTVV.

The V call is TRBV11-1, the J call TRBJ2-7; 10 positions match TRBD1. Germline loops: CDR1 SGHAT, CDR2 FQDESV (reference sequence). Germline trimming cut 4 bases from V and 0 bases from J; bases unmatched to any gene: 3. CDR3 size: 15 residues. The CDR3 region has the DNA TGTGCCAGCAGCTGGGGGACAGGGGCCTCCTACGAGCAGTACTTC. This codes for CASSWGTGASYEQYF.

The chain carries TRBV28 and TRBJ1-2, with 9 nucleotides matching TRBD1. J lost 6 bases, V lost 7 bases, and 9 bases had no gene match. There are 14 residues in the CDR3. Germline V gives CDR1 MDHEN, CDR2 SYDVKM. CDR3 in DNA: TGTGCCAGCACCCCCCCGGGACAGGGCCATGGCTACACCTTC. Translated, it gives CASTPPGQGHGYTF.

This clone has more than one count but fewer than ten. The chain employs TRBV7-3 and TRBJ2-7; D gene ambiguous. The CDR3 loop spans 14 amino acids. V was clipped by 5 bases and J by 0 bases, with 11 bases between them. In germline, CDR1 is SGHTA, CDR2 FQGTGA. The CDR3 DNA reads as TGTGCCAGCAGCCCTTCCTGGAGCTCCTACGAGCAGTACTTC. As protein: CASSPSWSSYEQYF.

The J gene is TRBJ1-2, the V gene TRBV7-2; D is undetermined. Germline assignment: CDR1 SGHTA and CDR2 FQGNSA. V lost 3 bases to trimming and J lost 5 bases, with 4 bases between them. This CDR3 region has 11 residues. CDR3 sequence (DNA): TGTGCCAGCAGCTTGCAGTATGGCTACACCTTC. Its translation: CASSLQYGYTF.

J is TRBJ1-1 and V is TRBV20-1, with D perhaps TRBD1 (5 bases). CDR1 and CDR2 (germline): DFQATT, SNEGSKA (reference sequence). Trimming stripped 6 bases from V and 4 bases from J, with 9 bases between. This CDR3 region has 11 residues. The CDR3 DNA reads as TGCAGTGCGGGGGGAGGCACTGAAGCTTTCTTT. Its translation is CSAGGGTEAFF.